The 9 T cell receptor beta chains listed next were all sequenced from one sample in a study of CD8+CD57+ T cells in acquired aplastic anemia. TCR beta VDJ and CDR3 profiling used genomic DNA as template. TCRdb fed the reads into MiXCR, producing one record per CDR3 protein. The table includes 250,000 or so distinct CDR3 sequences, about 44% detected once. Patients who underwent sequencing had shown CD8+CD57+ cell expansion by flow cytometry. Sequenced input: sorted CD4+, CD8+, or CD8+CD57+ T cells (not recorded which) from PBMCs. The receptors here all came from a human donor with aplastic anemia.

This clonotype was recorded at least ten times. The chain uses TRBV9 and TRBJ1-2; no reliable D call. CDR1 is SGDLS and CDR2 is YYNGEE in the germline V gene. Trimming left V 6 bases short and J 7 bases short, with 16 bases between. The length of the CDR3 is 13 residues. This CDR3 reads CASTSREPSGYTF. The DNA of the CDR3 is TGTGCCAGCACCAGTCGGGAACCTAGTGGCTACACCTTC.

In its sample, this clonotype was seen many times. The J gene is TRBJ2-7, the V gene TRBV13; 11 bases align to TRBD2. There are 17 residues in the CDR3. Per the germline V gene, CDR1 is PRHDT and CDR2 is FYEKMQ (reference sequence). After removal of 4 bases from V and 2 bases from J, the junction contained 10 bases not matched to a gene. CDR3 sequence (DNA): TGTGCCAGCAGCTCCCGGACGCCACTAGCGGGGGCCTACGAGCAGTACTTC. This codes for CASSSRTPLAGAYEQYF.

The V call is TRBV5-1, the J call TRBJ2-5; 10 bases fit TRBD1. The CDR3 contains 15 residues. Unmatched junction bases numbered 4, after V lost 3 bases and J lost 2 bases. Germline-derived CDR1 and CDR2 are SGHRS and YFSETQ. The DNA of the CDR3 is TGCGCCAGCAGCTGGGACAGGGGAGGGCAAGAGACCCAGTACTTC. Translated, it gives CASSWDRGGQETQYF. The full variable domain, with the rest looked up from reference TRBV5-1 and TRBJ2-5, is KAGVTQTPRYLIKTRGQQVTLSCSPISGHRSVSWYQQTPGQGLQFLFEYFSETQRNKGNFPGRFSGRQFSNSRSEMNVSTLELGDSALYLCASSWDRGGQETQYFGPGTRLLVL.

This clonotype has ten or more counts. The CDR3 sequence: CASSQDGGTGNTIYF. CDR3 sequence (DNA): TGCGCCAGCAGCCAAGATGGGGGAACCGGAAACACCATATATTTT. The chain employs TRBV4-3 and TRBJ1-3, with a possible D match to TRBD1 (5 bases). Trimming pared 0 bases from V and 4 bases from J, leaving 10 bases between. Germline loops: CDR1 LGHNA, CDR2 YSLEER. There are 15 residues in the CDR3.

V and J are TRBV24-1 and TRBJ1-2; D ambiguous. The V and J ends lost 5 bases and 2 bases respectively, with 8 bases between them. Germline V gene lookup returns CDR1 KGHDR and CDR2 SFDVKD. The CDR3 length is 13 residues. In DNA, the CDR3 is TGTGCCACCAGTGCGGACCGAAACTATGGCTACACCTTC. Protein: CATSADRNYGYTF.

This clonotype showed up many times. The chain links TRBV19 to TRBJ1-2; no clear D. Germline CDR1 LNHDA, CDR2 SQIVND (reference sequence). The CDR3 runs 15 residues. Deletions cut 9 bases from V and 1 base from J, with 18 bases between. CDR3 sequence (DNA): TGTGCCAGCGCGATCCTCGGGGTCGATAACTATGGCTACACCTTC. This sequence encodes CASAILGVDNYGYTF.

V and J are TRBV3-1 and TRBJ1-2; 9 bases line up with TRBD1. Germline CDR1 LGHDT, CDR2 YNNKEL (reference sequence). This CDR3 region has 17 residues. Trimming at V came to 1 base and at J to 0 bases, leaving 6 bases not matched to a gene. The CDR3 DNA reads as TGTGCCAGCAGCCAAGGGACAGGGGAAGGGTCTAACTATGGCTACACCTTC. It is translated as CASSQGTGEGSNYGYTF.

About this clonotype itself: Just one base apart from a much larger clone, this may be a read error. The chain links TRBV6-4 to TRBJ2-2; 8 positions match TRBD2. Germline V CDR1 and CDR2: MRHNA, SNTAGT. The CDR3 consists of 17 residues. The V gene end was trimmed by 3 bases and the J gene end by 0 bases; junction bases not matched to a gene: 6. In DNA form, the CDR3 reads TGTGCCAGCAGTGAAAGACCAGCGGGAGCGAACACCGGGGAGCTGTTTTTT. Translated: CASSERPAGANTGELFF.

This clonotype appeared many times. The chain employs TRBV7-9 and TRBJ1-4; 12 bases are shared with TRBD1. The germline V gene has CDR1 SEHNR and CDR2 FQNEAQ (reference sequence). The CDR3 loop spans 18 amino acids. Unmatched junction bases numbered 8, after V lost 2 bases and J lost 4 bases. The CDR3 spells CASSLSGQGAQGNEKLFF. DNA for the CDR3: TGTGCCAGCAGCTTATCGGGACAGGGGGCGCAGGGTAATGAAAAACTGTTTTTT.